This T cell receptor (beta chain) stems from a study of graft-versus-host responses after intestinal transplantation. Study details: Induction with anti-thymocyte globulin, then tacrolimus and steroids for three to four years, was given to all recipients. Study conclusions and caveats: Recipient bone marrow held GvH clones, some seen earlier in ileum or blood.

Repertoires were generated with immunoSEQ multiplex PCR, while TCRdb's copy carries only in-frame clones and drops some. The table shows 98,000 or so clones, with around 86% occurring only once. CDR1 PRHDT and CDR2 FYEKMQ come from the germline V gene (reference sequence). The CDR3 totals 12 residues. Trimming removed 3 bases at V and 7 bases at J, with 10 bases between. For this clone: What it recognizes is unknown.

This sequence joins TRBV13 and TRBJ2-7; no clear D. This receptor was identified in a human patient who received an intestinal transplant, so some T cells may come from the graft donor. Specimen: PBMCs, collected 255 days after intestinal transplant. DNA of the CDR3: TGTGCCAGCAGCTTGAGACTGGGGGAGCAGTACTTC. It codes for CASSLRLGEQYF.